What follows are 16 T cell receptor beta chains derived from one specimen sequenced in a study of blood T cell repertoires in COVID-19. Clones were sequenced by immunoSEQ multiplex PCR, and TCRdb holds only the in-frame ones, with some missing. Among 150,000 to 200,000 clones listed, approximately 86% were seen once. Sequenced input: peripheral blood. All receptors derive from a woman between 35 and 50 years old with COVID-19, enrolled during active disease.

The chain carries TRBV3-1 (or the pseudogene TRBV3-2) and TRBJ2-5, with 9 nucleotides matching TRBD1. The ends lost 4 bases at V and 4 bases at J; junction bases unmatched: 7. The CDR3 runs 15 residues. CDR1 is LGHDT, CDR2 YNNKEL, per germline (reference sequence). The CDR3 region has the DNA TGTGCCAGCAGCCTCACCGGGACAGGGTTAGAGACCCAGTACTTC. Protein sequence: CASSLTGTGLETQYF.

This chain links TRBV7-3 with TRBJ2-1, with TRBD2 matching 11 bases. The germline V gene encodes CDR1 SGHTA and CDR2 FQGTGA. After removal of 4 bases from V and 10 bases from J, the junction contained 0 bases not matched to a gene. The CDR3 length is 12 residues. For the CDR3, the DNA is TGTGCCAGCAGCTCTAGCGGGGGGGAGCAGTTCTTC. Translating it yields CASSSSGGEQFF.

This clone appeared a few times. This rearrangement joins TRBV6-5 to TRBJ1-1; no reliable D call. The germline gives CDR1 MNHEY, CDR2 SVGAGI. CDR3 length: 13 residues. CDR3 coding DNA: TGTGCGGCCCTCACGGGGAACCCCACTGAAGCTTTCTTT. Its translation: CAALTGNPTEAFF.

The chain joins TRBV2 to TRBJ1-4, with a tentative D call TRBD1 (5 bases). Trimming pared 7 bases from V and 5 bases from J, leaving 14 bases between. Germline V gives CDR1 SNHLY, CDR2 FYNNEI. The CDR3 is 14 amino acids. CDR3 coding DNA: TGTGCCAGCAAATTAGGGCAGGGAAATGAAAAACTGTTTTTT. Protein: CASKLGQGNEKLFF.

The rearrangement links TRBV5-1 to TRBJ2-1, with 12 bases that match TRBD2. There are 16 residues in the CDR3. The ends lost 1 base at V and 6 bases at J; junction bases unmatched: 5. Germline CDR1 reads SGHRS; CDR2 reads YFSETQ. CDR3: CASSLRPSGGANEQFF. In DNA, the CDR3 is TGCGCCAGCAGCTTGAGGCCTAGCGGGGGGGCCAATGAGCAGTTCTTC.

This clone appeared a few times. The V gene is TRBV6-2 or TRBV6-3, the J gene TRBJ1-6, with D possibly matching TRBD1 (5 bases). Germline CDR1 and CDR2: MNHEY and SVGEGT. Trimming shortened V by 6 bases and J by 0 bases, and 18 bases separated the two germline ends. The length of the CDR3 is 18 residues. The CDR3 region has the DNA TGTGCCAGCAGCCCTCACCCTTCGACAGCCTCCTATAATTCACCCCTCCACTTT. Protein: CASSPHPSTASYNSPLHF.

CDR3 in DNA: TGTGCCAGCTCACCAGGGACAGGGGTTGAAAAACTGTTTTTT. Amino acid sequence: CASSPGTGVEKLFF. The rearrangement links TRBV18 to TRBJ1-4, with 10 positions matching TRBD1. The V segment lost 2 bases and the J segment 7 bases; nucleotides outside the gene matches: 1. The CDR3 has 14 residues. Germline lookup yields CDR1 KGHSH and CDR2 LQKENI.

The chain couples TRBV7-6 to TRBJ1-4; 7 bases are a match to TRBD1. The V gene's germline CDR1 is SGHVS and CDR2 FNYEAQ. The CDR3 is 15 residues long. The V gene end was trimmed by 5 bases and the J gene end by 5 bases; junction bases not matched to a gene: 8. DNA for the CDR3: TGTGCCAGCAGCAAGGCCGGGACAGAGAATGAAAAACTGTTTTTT. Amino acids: CASSKAGTENEKLFF.

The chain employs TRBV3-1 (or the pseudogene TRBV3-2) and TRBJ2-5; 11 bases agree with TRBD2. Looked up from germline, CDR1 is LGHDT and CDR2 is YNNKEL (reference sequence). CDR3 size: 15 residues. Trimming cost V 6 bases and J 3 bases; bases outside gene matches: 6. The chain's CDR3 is CASRRLAGRKETQYF. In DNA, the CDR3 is TGTGCCAGCAGACGACTAGCGGGAAGAAAAGAGACCCAGTACTTC.

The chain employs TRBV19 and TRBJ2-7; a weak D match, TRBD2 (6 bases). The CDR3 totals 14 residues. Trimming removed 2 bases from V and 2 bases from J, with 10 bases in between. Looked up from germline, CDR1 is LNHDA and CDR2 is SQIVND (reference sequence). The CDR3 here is CASSITGVAYEQYF. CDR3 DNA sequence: TGTGCCAGTAGTATAACGGGGGTGGCCTACGAGCAGTACTTC.

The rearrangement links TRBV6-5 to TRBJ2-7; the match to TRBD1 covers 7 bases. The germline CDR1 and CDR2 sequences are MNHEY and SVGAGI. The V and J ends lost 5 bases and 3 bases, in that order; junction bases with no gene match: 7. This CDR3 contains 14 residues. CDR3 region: CASSPLGQLYEQYV. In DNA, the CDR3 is TGTGCCAGCAGTCCCCTGGGACAGCTCTACGAGCAGTACGTC.

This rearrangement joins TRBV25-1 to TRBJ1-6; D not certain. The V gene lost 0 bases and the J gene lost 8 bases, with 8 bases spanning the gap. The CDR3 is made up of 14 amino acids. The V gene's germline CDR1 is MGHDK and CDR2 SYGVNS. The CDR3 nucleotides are TGTGCCAGCAGTGAATATGATGGAGATTCACCCCTCCACTTT. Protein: CASSEYDGDSPLHF.

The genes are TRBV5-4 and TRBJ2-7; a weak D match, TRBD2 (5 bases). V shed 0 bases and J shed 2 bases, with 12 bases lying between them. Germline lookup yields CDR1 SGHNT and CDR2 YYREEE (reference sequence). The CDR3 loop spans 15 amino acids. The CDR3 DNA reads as TGTGCCAGCAGCTTGGAGCTAGCAACGACCTACGAGCAGTACTTC. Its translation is CASSLELATTYEQYF.

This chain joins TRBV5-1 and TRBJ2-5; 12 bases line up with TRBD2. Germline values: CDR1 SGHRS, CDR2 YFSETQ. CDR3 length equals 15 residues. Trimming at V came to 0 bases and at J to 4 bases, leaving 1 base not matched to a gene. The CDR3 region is CASSLELAGGETQYF. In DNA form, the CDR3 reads TGCGCCAGCAGCTTGGAACTAGCGGGAGGAGAGACCCAGTACTTC.

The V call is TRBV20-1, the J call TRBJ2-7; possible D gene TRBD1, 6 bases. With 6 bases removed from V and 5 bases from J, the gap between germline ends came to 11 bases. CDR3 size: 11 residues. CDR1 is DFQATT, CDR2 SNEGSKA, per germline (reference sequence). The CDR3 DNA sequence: TGCAGTGCGAACCACAGGGACGAGCAGTACTTC. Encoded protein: CSANHRDEQYF.

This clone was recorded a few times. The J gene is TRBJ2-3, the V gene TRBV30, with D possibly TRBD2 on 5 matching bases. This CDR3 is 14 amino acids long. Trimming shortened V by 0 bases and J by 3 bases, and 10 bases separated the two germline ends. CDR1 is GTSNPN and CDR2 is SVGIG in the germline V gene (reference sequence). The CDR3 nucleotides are TGTGCCTGGAGTGTTCGGGGTACAACAGATACGCAGTATTTT. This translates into CAWSVRGTTDTQYF.